Listed below are T cell receptor beta chains from one sample, sequenced in a study of cytomegalovirus exposure and HLA in healthy donors. Produced via immunoSEQ multiplex PCR; TCRdb's table is partial and in-frame only. The top ten hold just over 2% of the sample, which has over 95,000 clones, 74% seen once. What was sequenced was PBMCs. These TCRs come from a human donor in good health. The CDR3 runs from the conserved cysteine through the conserved F or W. A D gene is named only where the DNA matches it firmly. Size is stated for part of the rows, as once, few or many counts, or as a class when the clone is expanded.

15	.	TRBD1	TRBV6-5	TRBJ2-7	TGTGCCAGCAGTCGATCCGGGACAGGTTCCTACGAGCAGTACTTC	CASSRSGTGSYEQYF
16	.	.	TRBV11-2	TRBJ2-2	TGTGCCAGCAGCTTGCGCGTGTGGGGGGACACCGGGGAGCTGTTTTTT	CASSLRVWGDTGELFF
15	.	.	TRBV9	TRBJ2-7	TGTGCCAGCAGCGAGAACCCACAGGGAGAATACGAGCAGTACTTC	CASSENPQGEYEQYF
15	.	TRBD1	TRBV5-1	TRBJ1-1	TGCGCCAGCAGCAGACAGGACAGGGGGGACACTGAAGCTTTCTTT	CASSRQDRGDTEAFF
14	few	TRBD2	TRBV5-1	TRBJ2-6	TGCGCCAGCAGCCGGGGGGCTGGGGCCAACGTCCTGACTTTC	CASSRGAGANVLTF
14	.	.	TRBV7-2	TRBJ1-1	TGTGCCAGCAGCCCTAGGCAGGGTTACACTGAAGCTTTCTTT	CASSPRQGYTEAFF
15	.	.	TRBV13	TRBJ1-5	TGTGCCAGCAGCGCCAGACGAGCGCGCAATCAGCCCCAGCATTTT	CASSARRARNQPQHF
15	.	.	TRBV6-5	TRBJ1-5	TGTGCCAGCAGATTTGGGGGGAGCGAAGCTCAGCCCCAGCATTTT	CASRFGGSEAQPQHF
13	.	TRBD1	TRBV2	TRBJ2-5	TGTGCCAGCAGCATGACAGGGGGAGAGACCCAGTACTTC	CASSMTGGETQYF
16	many	.	TRBV7-9	TRBJ2-7	TGTGCCAGCAGCTTAGCGGTGGGAGTAGGATCCTACGAGCAGTACTTC	CASSLAVGVGSYEQYF
14	.	.	TRBV7-9	TRBJ2-4	TGTGCCAGCAGCGCTCCGGGGGTCAAAAACATTCAGTACTTC	CASSAPGVKNIQYF
15	.	.	TRBV5-1	TRBJ1-4	TGCGCCAGCAGCCCGACCGGGGGGGGATTAGAAAAACTGTTTTTT	CASSPTGGGLEKLFF
14	.	.	TRBV18	TRBJ2-5	TGTGCCAGCTCATCTCGATCAAGCGAGGGGACCCAGTACTTC	CASSSRSSEGTQYF
13	.	.	TRBV15	TRBJ2-7	TGTGCCACCAGCCCCCCGGGGTCCTACGAGCAGTACTTC	CATSPPGSYEQYF
12	.	.	TRBV6-5	TRBJ2-7	TGTGCCAGCGGATGGGAGCGGGCCGAGCAGTACTTC	CASGWERAEQYF
16	.	TRBD1	TRBV5-1	TRBJ2-1	TGCGCCAGCAGCTTGACCCCCGGGACAGCCTACAATGAGCAGTTCTTC	CASSLTPGTAYNEQFF
19	.	TRBD1	TRBV5-8	TRBJ1-3	TGTGCCAGCAGCTTTCCCAGGGGGGACAGAATTCTCTCTGGAAACACCATATATTTT	CASSFPRGDRILSGNTIYF
16	few	.	TRBV28	TRBJ2-1	TGTGCCAGCAGTCCAGGGGGAGGAAGGACTTACAATGAGCAGTTCTTC	CASSPGGGRTYNEQFF
16	.	TRBD1	TRBV5-1	TRBJ2-2	TGCGCCAGCAGCTTGCTAGGGGGCGCTTCCACCGGGGAGCTGTTTTTT	CASSLLGGASTGELFF
15	.	.	TRBV7-9	TRBJ1-5	TGTGCCAGCAGCTTAGGGGGCCTTGACAATCAGCCCCAGCATTTT	CASSLGGLDNQPQHF
17	.	TRBD2	TRBV13	TRBJ2-1	TGTGCCAGCAGCGCCTACAGGGCCGGACTAGCGTCCAATGAGCAGTTCTTC	CASSAYRAGLASNEQFF
16	.	.	TRBV9	TRBJ2-3	TGTGCCAGCAGCGCCCGAGGCAGGGGACCCACAGATACGCAGTATTTT	CASSARGRGPTDTQYF
11	.	.	TRBV10-3	TRBJ1-2	TGTGCTTCGGGGGACGACTATGGCTACACCTTC	CASGDDYGYTF
16	.	TRBD1	TRBV5-6	TRBJ1-4	TGTGCCAGCAGCGCGTTACAGGGGCCAACTAATGAAAAACTGTTTTTT	CASSALQGPTNEKLFF
18	.	TRBD1	TRBV5-8	TRBJ2-1	TGTGCCAGCAGATGGGACAGGAAGGGATTAGCGATCGACAATGAGCAGTTCTTC	CASRWDRKGLAIDNEQFF
15	.	TRBD2	TRBV5-1	TRBJ2-1	TGCGCCAGCAGCTGGAGGACTAGCGGAAACAATGAGCAGTTCTTC	CASSWRTSGNNEQFF
16	.	TRBD1	TRBV18	TRBJ2-6	TGTGCCAGCTCACCAGGGACAGGGGCTGGGGCCAACGTCCTGACTTTC	CASSPGTGAGANVLTF
14	.	TRBD1	TRBV18	TRBJ1-4	TGTGCCAGCTCACCAGGACAGGACAATGAAAAACTGTTTTTT	CASSPGQDNEKLFF
16	.	TRBD2	TRBV5-1	TRBJ2-3	TGCGCCAGCAGCCGAATCCGGACTAGTGGCACAGATACGCAGTATTTT	CASSRIRTSGTDTQYF
17	.	TRBD1	TRBV7-3	TRBJ2-1	TGTGCCAGCAGCTTAAGGACAGGGGATTTTTCCTACAATGAGCAGTTCTTC	CASSLRTGDFSYNEQFF
13	.	.	TRBV30	TRBJ2-2	TGTGCCTGGAGTGCACAGGGTCTCGGGGAGCTGTTTTTT	CAWSAQGLGELFF
12	.	.	TRBV5-5	TRBJ1-2	TGTGCCAGCAGGGGAGGGAACTATGGCTACACCTTC	CASRGGNYGYTF
16	.	TRBD2	TRBV5-1	TRBJ2-7	TGCGCCAGCAGCCTGGGACTAGCGGGAGCAGGGTACGAGCAGTACTTC	CASSLGLAGAGYEQYF
15	.	.	TRBV6-5	TRBJ1-4	TGTGCCAGCAGGGACATAGACGGGCGACCTGAAAAACTGTTTTTT	CASRDIDGRPEKLFF
13	.	.	TRBV30	TRBJ2-7	TGTGCCTGGAGTGGAGAAATTCCCTACGAGCAGTACTTC	CAWSGEIPYEQYF
16	.	TRBD1	TRBV2	TRBJ1-1	TGTGCCAGCAGTGAAAGACGGACAGGGATGAACACTGAAGCTTTCTTT	CASSERRTGMNTEAFF
16	.	.	TRBV6-1	TRBJ2-7	TGTGCCAGCAGTGATGGTTTGGGGGACTCCCAGTACGAGCAGTACTTC	CASSDGLGDSQYEQYF
14	.	TRBD1	TRBV19	TRBJ1-5	TGTGCCAGTAGTATCCGACAGGGTGGTCAGCCCCAGCATTTT	CASSIRQGGQPQHF
15	.	TRBD1	TRBV28	TRBJ1-6	TGTGCCAGCAGTTCGATGACAGGGGCTTATTCACCCCTCCACTTT	CASSSMTGAYSPLHF
14	.	.	TRBV19	TRBJ1-1	TGTGCCAGTAGTAATCTCTTTCAGTTCACTGAAGCTTTCTTT	CASSNLFQFTEAFF
14	.	.	TRBV6-5	TRBJ1-1	TGTGCCAGCAGAGTGGAGGCCTGGAACACTGAAGCTTTCTTT	CASRVEAWNTEAFF
15	.	TRBD1	TRBV4-2	TRBJ2-7	TGTGCCAGCGGAGGGGGGACAGGGGGCTCTTACGAGCAGTACTTC	CASGGGTGGSYEQYF
16	.	.	TRBV5-6	TRBJ1-5	TGTGCCAGCAGCTTGTTGACAGGAGTAAGCAATCAGCCCCAGCATTTT	CASSLLTGVSNQPQHF
16	.	TRBD1	TRBV19	TRBJ1-5	TGTGCCAGTAGTAGGGTTACAGGGGCCTCAAATCAGCCCCAGCATTTT	CASSRVTGASNQPQHF
14	.	.	TRBV28	TRBJ1-4	TGTGCCACCGTCGGGAAGGTAGAGGGAGAAAAACTGTTTTTT	CATVGKVEGEKLFF
17	.	TRBD2	TRBV7-2	TRBJ2-2	TGTGCCAGCAGCTCCCTAGGTCTGGGGAGGGGCACCGGGGAGCTGTTTTTT	CASSSLGLGRGTGELFF
15	once	TRBD1	TRBV7-6	TRBJ2-7	TGTGCCAGCAGTTACGCCGGGACAGATTCCTACGAGCAGTACTTC	CASSYAGTDSYEQYF
17	.	TRBD2	TRBV7-2	TRBJ2-3	TGTGCCAGCAGCCCCTCCTTGGGTAGCGGGAACACAGATACGCAGTATTTT	CASSPSLGSGNTDTQYF
12	.	.	TRBV5-1	TRBJ1-2	TGCGCCAGCAGCGAAGGGGGTTGGGGCTACACCTTC	CASSEGGWGYTF
16	.	TRBD1	TRBV5-6	TRBJ2-7	TGTGCCAGCAGCTTACTCTGGGACAGATCAGCTTACGAGCAGTACTTC	CASSLLWDRSAYEQYF
15	.	.	TRBV6-5	TRBJ1-1	TGTGCCAGCAGTTACTCCGGGACATCGGTAGCGGAAGCTTTCTTT	CASSYSGTSVAEAFF
12	.	.	TRBV15	TRBJ2-3	TGTGCCACCAGCCCCCGAGCAGATACGCAGTATTTT	CATSPRADTQYF
13	.	.	TRBV4-3	TRBJ1-2	TGCGCCAGCAGCCAAGTCGGGGGGGATGGCTACACCTTC	CASSQVGGDGYTF
13	.	.	TRBV11-1	TRBJ2-7	TGTGCCAGCGACCTAGCGGGGACAGGCGAGCAGTACTTC	CASDLAGTGEQYF
14	.	TRBD2	TRBV5-1	TRBJ2-3	TGCGCCAGCAGGTGGGACTACGGCACAGATACGCAGTATTTT	CASRWDYGTDTQYF
16	.	TRBD1	TRBV7-9	TRBJ1-3	TGTGCCAGCAGCACCTTAAGACAGGGTGCTGGAAACACCATATATTTT	CASSTLRQGAGNTIYF
13	.	.	TRBV28	TRBJ1-1	TGTGCCATCGGAGGGCACATGAACACTGAAGCTTTCTTT	CAIGGHMNTEAFF
14	few	TRBD1	TRBV5-1	TRBJ1-2	TGCGCCAGCAGCAACGGACAGGCCTCCTATGGCTACACCTTC	CASSNGQASYGYTF
15	.	TRBD1	TRBV28	TRBJ2-7	TGTGCCAGCACGTCTCCCGGGACAGGGGGGTACGAGCAGTACTTC	CASTSPGTGGYEQYF
14	.	.	TRBV7-8	TRBJ2-7	TGTGCCAGCAGCCTTGCCACGGTTTCCTACGAGCAGTACTTC	CASSLATVSYEQYF